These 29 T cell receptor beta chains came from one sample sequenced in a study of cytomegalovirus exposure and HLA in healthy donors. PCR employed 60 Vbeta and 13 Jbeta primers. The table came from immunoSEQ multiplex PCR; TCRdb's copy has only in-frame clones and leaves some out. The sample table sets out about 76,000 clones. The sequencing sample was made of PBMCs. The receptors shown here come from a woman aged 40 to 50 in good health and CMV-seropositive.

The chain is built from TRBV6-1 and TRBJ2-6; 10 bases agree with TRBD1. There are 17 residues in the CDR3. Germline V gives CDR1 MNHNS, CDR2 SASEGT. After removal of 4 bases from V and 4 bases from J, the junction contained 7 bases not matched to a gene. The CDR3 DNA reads TGTGCCAGCAGTGTCGGACAGGGGGTCTCAGGGGCCAACGTCCTGACTTTC. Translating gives CASSVGQGVSGANVLTF.

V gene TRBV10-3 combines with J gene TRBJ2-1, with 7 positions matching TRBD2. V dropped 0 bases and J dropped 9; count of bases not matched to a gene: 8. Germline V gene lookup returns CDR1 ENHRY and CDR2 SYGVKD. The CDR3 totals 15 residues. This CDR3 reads CAISESGEGPSEQFF. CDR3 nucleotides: TGTGCCATCAGTGAGTCGGGGGAGGGCCCCAGTGAGCAGTTCTTC.

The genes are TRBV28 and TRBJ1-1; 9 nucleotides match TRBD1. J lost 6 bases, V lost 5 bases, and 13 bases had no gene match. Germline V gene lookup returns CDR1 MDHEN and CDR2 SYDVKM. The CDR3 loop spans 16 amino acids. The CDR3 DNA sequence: TGTGCCAGCAGTCCCCCCGATGGGACAGGGAGGGCTGAAGCTTTCTTT. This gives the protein CASSPPDGTGRAEAFF.

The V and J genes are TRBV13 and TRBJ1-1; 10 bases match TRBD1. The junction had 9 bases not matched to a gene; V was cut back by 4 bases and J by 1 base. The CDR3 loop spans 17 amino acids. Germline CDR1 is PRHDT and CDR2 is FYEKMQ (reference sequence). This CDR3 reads CASSSSRDRGGNTEAFF. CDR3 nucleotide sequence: TGTGCCAGCAGCTCGTCCCGGGACAGGGGAGGGAACACTGAAGCTTTCTTT.

The CDR3 spells CASSLVGLAGVGEQFF. CDR3 DNA: TGCGCCAGCAGCTTGGTAGGACTAGCGGGAGTCGGTGAGCAGTTCTTC. This chain uses TRBV5-1 with TRBJ2-1; TRBD2 matches 13 bases. Trimming cost V 0 bases and J 9 bases; bases outside gene matches: 6. CDR1 is SGHRS, CDR2 YFSETQ, per germline. The CDR3 sequence is 16 residues long.

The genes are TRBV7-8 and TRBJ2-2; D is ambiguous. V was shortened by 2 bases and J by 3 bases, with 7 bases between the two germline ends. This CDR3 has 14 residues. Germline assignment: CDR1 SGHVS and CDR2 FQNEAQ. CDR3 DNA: TGTGCCAGCAGCTTAAATTTCTACACCGGGGAGCTGTTTTTT. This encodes CASSLNFYTGELFF. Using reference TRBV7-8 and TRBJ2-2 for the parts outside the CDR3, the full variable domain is GAGVSQSPRYKVAKRGQDVALRCDPISGHVSLFWYQQALGQGPEFLTYFQNEAQLDKSGLPSDRFFAERPEGSVSTLKIQRTQQEDSAVYLCASSLNFYTGELFFGEGSRLTVL.

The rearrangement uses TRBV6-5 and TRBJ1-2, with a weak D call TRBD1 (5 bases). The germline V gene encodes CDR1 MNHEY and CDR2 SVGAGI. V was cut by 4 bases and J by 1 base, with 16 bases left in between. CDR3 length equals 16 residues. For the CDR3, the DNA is TGTGCCAGCAGTTCCCGCCAGGGAGGCTATAACTATGGCTACACCTTC. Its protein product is CASSSRQGGYNYGYTF.

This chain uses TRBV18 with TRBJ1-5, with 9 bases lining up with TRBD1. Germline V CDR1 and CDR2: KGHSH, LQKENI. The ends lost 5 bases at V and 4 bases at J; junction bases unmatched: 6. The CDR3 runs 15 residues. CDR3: CASSSTGQGNQPQHF. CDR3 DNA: TGTGCCAGCTCAAGCACAGGACAGGGGAATCAGCCCCAGCATTTT.

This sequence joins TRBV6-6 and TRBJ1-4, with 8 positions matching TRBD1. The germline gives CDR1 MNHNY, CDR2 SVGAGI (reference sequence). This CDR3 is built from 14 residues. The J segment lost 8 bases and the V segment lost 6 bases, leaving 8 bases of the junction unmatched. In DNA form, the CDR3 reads TGTGCCAGCAGCCTGGACAGGGTGGACGAAAAACTGTTTTTT. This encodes CASSLDRVDEKLFF.

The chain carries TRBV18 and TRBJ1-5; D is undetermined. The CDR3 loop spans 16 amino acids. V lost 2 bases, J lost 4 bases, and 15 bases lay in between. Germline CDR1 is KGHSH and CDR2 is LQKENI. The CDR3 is CASSPSGLGGNQPQHF. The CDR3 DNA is TGTGCCAGCTCACCATCTGGGCTTGGTGGTAATCAGCCCCAGCATTTT.

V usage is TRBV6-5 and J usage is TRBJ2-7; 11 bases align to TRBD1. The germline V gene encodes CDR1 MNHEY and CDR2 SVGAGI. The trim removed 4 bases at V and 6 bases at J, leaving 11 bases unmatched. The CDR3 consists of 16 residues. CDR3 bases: TGTGCCAGCAGTTTGGGGACAGGGGGTTTTACGGGCGAGCAGTACTTC. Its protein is CASSLGTGGFTGEQYF.

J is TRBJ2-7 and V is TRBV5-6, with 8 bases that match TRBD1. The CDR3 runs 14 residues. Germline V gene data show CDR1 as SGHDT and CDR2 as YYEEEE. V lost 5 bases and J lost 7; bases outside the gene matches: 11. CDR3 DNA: TGTGCCAGCAGTTCCGGGACAGGTCTTTGGGAGCAGTACTTC. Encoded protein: CASSSGTGLWEQYF.

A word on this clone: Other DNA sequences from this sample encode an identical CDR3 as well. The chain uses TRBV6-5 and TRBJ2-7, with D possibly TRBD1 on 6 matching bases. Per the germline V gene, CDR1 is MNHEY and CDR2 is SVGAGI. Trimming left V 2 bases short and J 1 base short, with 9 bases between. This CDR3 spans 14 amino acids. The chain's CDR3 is CASSYTGPSYEQYF. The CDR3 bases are TGTGCCAGCAGTTACACAGGGCCGTCCTACGAGCAGTACTTC.

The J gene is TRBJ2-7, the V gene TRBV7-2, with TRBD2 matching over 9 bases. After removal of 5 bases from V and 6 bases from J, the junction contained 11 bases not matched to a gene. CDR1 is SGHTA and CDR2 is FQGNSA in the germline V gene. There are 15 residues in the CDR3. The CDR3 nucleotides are TGTGCCAGCAGCCGGATGGGCGGGGGGGCTGCCGAGCAGTACTTC. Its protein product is CASSRMGGGAAEQYF.

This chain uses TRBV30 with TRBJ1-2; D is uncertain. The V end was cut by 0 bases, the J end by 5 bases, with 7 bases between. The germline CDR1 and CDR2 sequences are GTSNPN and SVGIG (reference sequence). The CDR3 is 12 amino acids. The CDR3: CAWSVRRYGYTF. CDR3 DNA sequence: TGTGCCTGGAGTGTACGTCGGTATGGCTACACCTTC.

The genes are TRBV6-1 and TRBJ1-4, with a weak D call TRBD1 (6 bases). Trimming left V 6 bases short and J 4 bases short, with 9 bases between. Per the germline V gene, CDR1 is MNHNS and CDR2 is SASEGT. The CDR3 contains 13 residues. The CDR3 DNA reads TGTGCCAGCAGGCAGGGGCTTAATGAAAAACTGTTTTTT. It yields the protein CASRQGLNEKLFF.

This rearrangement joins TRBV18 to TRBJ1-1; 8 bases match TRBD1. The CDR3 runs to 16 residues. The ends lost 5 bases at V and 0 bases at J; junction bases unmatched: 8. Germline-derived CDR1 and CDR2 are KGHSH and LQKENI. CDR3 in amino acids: CASSFLQGDVNTEAFF. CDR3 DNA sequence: TGTGCCAGCTCATTTTTACAGGGGGATGTGAACACTGAAGCTTTCTTT.

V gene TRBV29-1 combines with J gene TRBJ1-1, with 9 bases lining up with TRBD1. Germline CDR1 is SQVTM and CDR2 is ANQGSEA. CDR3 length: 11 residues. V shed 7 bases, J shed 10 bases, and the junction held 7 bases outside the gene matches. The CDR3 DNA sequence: TGCAGCGGGGGACAGGGAGAGAGAGCTTTCTTT. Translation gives CSGGQGERAFF.

CDR3 loop: CANSPRFDEQFF. In DNA form, the CDR3 reads TGTGCCAATAGCCCCAGGTTTGATGAGCAGTTCTTC. The gene calls are TRBV19 and TRBJ2-1; D not resolved. CDR3 length: 12 residues. CDR1 is LNHDA, CDR2 SQIVND, per germline (reference sequence). Between the trimmed V and J ends, which lost 10 bases and 8 bases, there was a span of 15 bases.

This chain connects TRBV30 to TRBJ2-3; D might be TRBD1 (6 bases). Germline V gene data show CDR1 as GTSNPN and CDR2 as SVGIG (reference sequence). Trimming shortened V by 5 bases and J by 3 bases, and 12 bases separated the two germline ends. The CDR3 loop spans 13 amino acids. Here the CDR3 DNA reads TGTGCCTGGGGGGGCGGGTTGACAGATACGCAGTATTTT. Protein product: CAWGGGLTDTQYF.

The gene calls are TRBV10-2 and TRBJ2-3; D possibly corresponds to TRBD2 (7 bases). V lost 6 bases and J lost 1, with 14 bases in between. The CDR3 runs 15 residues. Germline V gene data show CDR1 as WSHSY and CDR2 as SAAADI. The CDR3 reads CASRKTGRGTDTQYF. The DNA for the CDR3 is TGCGCCAGCAGGAAAACAGGGAGGGGCACAGATACGCAGTATTTT.

DNA of the CDR3: TGCGCCAGCAGCCAAGATGGCGGCGGCGGGGGGATACTTGAGCAGTTCTTC. It translates to CASSQDGGGGGILEQFF. The gene calls are TRBV4-1 and TRBJ2-1; TRBD2 matches 8 bases. V dropped 0 bases and J dropped 9; count of bases not matched to a gene: 13. The CDR3 loop spans 17 amino acids. The germline V gene encodes CDR1 MGHRA and CDR2 YSYEKL.

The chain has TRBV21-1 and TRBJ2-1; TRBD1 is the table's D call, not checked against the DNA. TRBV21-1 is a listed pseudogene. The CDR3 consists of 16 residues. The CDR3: CASSEKQAKGKDEQFF. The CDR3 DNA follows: TGTGCCAGCAGCGAGAAACAGGCGAAGGGTAAGGATGAGCAGTTCTTC.

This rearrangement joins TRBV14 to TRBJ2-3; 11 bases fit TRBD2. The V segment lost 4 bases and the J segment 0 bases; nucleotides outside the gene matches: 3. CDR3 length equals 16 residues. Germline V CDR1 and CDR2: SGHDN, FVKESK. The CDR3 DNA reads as TGTGCCAGCAGCCCTTGGACTAGCGGGAGCACAGATACGCAGTATTTT. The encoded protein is CASSPWTSGSTDTQYF.

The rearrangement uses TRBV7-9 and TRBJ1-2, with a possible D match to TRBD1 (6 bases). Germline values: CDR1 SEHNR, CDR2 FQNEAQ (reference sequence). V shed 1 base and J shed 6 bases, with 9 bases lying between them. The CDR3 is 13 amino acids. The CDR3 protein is CASSLGGRDGYTF. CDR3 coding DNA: TGTGCCAGCAGCTTAGGGGGGCGCGATGGCTACACCTTC.

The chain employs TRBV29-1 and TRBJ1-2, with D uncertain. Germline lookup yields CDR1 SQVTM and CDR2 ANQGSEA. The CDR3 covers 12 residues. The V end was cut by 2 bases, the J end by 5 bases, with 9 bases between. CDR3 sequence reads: CSVESPPYGYTF. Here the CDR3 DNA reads TGCAGCGTTGAATCCCCCCCGTATGGCTACACCTTC.

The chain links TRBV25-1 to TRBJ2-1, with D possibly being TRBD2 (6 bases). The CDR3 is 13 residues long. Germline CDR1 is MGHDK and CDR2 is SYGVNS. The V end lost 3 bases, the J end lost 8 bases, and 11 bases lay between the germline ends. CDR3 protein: CASSDKRRDEQFF. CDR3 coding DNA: TGTGCCAGCAGTGATAAACGGAGGGATGAGCAGTTCTTC.

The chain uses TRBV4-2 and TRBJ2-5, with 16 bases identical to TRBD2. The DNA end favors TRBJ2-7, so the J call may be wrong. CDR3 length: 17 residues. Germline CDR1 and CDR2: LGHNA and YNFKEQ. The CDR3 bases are TGTGCCAGCAGCCAACCGGGACTAGCGGGAGGGACCTACGAGCAGTACTTC. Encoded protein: CASSQPGLAGGTYEQYF.

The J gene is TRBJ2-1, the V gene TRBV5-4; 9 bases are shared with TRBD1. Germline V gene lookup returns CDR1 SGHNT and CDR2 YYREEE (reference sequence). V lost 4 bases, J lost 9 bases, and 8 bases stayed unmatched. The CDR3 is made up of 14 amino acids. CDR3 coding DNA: TGTGCCAGCAGCAGCCGGGACAGGGCTCGTGAGCAGTTCTTC. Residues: CASSSRDRAREQFF.